This TCR beta chain was identified during a study of T cells in Graves' hyperthyroidism and ophthalmopathy. Study results and caveats: Blood also contained most expanded thyroid clonotypes above 0.001.

Absence of ophthalmopathy progression within 18 months defined stable Graves' hyperthyroidism. TCR beta CDR3 regions were amplified from RNA. TCR CDR3 regions were first amplified by RT-PCR with HTBI primers. TCRdb used MiXCR to reprocess the multiplex PCR reads, holding one entry per CDR3 protein. Here the sample spans 550,000 to 650,000 distinct CDR3 sequences, 11% to 15% being singletons. Remarks on this clonotype: Its antigen remains unknown.

V lost 5 bases to trimming and J lost 4 bases; unmatched junction nucleotides: 8. Looked up from germline, CDR1 is SGHRS and CDR2 is YFSETQ. The CDR3 sequence is 15 residues long. The chain links TRBV5-1 to TRBJ2-5; 10 bases are a match to TRBD1. This receptor was taken from a woman in her 40s with Graves' hyperthyroidism. The sequenced sample was blood. The CDR3 DNA reads as TGCGCCAGCAGACCGACAGGGGGCGCGGGAGAGACCCAGTACTTC. Encoded protein: CASRPTGGAGETQYF.